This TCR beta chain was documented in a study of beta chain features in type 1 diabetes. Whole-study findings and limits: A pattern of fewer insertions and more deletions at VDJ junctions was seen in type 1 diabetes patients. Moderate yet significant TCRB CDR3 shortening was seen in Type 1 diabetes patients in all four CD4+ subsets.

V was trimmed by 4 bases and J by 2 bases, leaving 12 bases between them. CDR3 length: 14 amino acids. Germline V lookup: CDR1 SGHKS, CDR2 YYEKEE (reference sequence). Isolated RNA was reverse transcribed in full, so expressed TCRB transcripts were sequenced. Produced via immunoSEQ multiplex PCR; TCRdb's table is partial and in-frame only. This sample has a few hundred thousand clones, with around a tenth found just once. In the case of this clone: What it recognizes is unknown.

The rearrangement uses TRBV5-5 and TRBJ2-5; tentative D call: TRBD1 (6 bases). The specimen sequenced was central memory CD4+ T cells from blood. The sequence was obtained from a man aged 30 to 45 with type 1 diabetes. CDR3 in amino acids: CASSPWTDQETQYF. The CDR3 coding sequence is TGTGCCAGCAGCCCTTGGACAGATCAAGAGACCCAGTACTTC.